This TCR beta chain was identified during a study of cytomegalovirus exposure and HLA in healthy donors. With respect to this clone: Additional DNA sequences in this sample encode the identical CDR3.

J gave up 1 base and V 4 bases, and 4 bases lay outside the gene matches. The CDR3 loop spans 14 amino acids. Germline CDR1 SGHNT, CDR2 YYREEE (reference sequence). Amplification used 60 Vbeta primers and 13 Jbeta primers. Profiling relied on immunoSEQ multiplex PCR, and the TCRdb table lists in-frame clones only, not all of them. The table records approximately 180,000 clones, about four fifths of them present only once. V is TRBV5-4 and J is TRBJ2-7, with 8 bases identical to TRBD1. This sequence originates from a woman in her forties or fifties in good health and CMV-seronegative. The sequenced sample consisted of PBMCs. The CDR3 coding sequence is TGTGCCAGCAGCCTGGACAGGGCATCCTACGAGCAGTACTTC. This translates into CASSLDRASYEQYF.